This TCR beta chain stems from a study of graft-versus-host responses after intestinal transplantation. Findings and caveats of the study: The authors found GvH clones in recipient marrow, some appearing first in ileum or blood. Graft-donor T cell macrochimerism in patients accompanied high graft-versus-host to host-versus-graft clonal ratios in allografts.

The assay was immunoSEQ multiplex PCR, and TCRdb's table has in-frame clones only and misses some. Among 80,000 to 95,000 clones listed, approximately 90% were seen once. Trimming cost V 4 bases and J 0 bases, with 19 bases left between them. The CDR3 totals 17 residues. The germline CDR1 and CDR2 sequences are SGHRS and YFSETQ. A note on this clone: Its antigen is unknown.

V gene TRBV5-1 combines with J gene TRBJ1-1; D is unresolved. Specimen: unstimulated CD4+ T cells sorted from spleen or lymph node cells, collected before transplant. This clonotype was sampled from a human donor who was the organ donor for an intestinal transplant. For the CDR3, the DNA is TGCGCCAGCAGCCCGGGTCCTCCCGCACTAGTGAACACTGAAGCTTTCTTT. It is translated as CASSPGPPALVNTEAFF.